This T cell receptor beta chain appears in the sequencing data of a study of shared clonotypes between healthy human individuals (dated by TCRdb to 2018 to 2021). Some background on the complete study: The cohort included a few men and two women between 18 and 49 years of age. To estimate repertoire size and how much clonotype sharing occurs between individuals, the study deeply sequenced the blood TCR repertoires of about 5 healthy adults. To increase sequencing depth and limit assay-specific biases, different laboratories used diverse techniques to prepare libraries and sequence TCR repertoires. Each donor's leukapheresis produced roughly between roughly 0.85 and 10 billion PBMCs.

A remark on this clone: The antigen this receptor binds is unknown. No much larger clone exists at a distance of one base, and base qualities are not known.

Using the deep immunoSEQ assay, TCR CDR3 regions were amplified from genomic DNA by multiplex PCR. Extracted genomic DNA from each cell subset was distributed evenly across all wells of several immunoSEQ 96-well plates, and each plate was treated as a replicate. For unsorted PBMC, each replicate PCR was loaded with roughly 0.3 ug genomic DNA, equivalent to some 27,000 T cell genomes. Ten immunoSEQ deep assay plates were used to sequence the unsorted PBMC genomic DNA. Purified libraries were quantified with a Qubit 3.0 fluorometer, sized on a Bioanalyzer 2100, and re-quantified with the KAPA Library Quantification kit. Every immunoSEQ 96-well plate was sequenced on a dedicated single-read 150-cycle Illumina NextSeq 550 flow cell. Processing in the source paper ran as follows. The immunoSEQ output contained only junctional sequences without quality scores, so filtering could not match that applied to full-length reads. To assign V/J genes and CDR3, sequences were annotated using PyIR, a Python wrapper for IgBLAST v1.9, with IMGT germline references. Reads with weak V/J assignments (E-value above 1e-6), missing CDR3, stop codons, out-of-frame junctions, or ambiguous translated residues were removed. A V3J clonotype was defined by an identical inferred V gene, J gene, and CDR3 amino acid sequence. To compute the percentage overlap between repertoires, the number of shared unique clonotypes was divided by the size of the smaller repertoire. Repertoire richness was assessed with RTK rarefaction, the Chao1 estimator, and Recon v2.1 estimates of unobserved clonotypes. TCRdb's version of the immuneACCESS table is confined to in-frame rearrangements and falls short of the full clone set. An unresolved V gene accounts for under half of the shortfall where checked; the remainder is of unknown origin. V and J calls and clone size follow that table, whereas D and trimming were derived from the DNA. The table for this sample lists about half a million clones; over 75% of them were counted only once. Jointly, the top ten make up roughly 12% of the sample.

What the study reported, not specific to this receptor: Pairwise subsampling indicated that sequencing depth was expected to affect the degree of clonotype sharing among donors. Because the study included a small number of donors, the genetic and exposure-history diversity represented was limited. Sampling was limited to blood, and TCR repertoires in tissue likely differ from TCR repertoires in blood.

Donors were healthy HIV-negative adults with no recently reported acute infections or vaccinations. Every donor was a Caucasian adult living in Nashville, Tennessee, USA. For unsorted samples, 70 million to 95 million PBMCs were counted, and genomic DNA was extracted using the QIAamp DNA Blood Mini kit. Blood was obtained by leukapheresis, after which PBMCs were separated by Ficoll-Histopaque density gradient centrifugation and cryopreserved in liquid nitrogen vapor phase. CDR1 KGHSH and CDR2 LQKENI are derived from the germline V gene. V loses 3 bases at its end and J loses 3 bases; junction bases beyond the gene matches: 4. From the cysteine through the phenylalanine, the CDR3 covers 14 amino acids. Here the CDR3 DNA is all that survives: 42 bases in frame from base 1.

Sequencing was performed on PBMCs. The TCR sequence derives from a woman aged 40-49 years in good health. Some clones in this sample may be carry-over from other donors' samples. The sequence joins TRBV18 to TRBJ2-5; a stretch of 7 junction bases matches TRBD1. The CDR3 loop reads CASSPTGSKETQYF. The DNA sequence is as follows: TGTGCCAGCTCACCGACAGGGAGCAAAGAGACCCAGTACTTC.